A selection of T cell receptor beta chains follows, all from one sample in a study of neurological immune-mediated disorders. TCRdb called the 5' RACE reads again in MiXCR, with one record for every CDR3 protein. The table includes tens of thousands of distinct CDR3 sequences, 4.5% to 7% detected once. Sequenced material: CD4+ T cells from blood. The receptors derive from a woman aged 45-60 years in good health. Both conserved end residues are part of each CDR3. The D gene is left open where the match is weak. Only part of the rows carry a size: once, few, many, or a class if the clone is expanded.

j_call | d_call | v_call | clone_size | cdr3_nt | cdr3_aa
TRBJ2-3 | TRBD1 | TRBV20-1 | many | TGCAGTGCTAGTCTAGACAGGGGGCAAACAGATACGCAGTATTTT | CSASLDRGQTDTQYF
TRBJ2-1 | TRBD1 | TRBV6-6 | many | TGTGCCAGCCGAACGCGAGACAGGGGCAATGAGCAGTTCTTC | CASRTRDRGNEQFF
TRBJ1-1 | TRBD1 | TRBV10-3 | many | TGTGCCGCTCGGGACAGGGAGAACACTGAAGCTTTCTTT | CAARDRENTEAFF
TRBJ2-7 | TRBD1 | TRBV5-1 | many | TGCGCCAGCAGCTTGGGACCCCCCGGGACAGGGGCCTACGAGCAGTACTTC | CASSLGPPGTGAYEQYF
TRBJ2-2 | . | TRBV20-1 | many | TGCAGTGCTGGATCGTGGGCCGGGGAGCTGTTTTTT | CSAGSWAGELFF
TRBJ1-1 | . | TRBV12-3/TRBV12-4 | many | TGTGCCAGCAGTCCCCGCGAGGGGATTATGAACACTGAAGCTTTCTTT | CASSPREGIMNTEAFF
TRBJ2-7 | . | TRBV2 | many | TGTGCCAGCAGGGCGGAGCGGTCTTCCTACGAGCAGTACTTC | CASRAERSSYEQYF
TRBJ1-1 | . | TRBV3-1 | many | TGTGCCAGCAGCCGGGCGGGGGCCAACACTGAAGCTTTCTTT | CASSRAGANTEAFF
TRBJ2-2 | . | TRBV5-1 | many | TGCGCCAGCTCTACGAGGGGGTCGAACACCGGGGAGCTGTTTTTT | CASSTRGSNTGELFF
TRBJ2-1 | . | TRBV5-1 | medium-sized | TGCGCCAGCAGCACAGACATCCATGAGCAGTTCTTC | CASSTDIHEQFF
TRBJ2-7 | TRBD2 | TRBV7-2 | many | TGTGCCAGCAGCTTGACTAGCGGAGTCTCCTACGAGCAGTACTTC | CASSLTSGVSYEQYF
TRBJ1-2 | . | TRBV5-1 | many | TGCGCCAGCAGCCCCGGGTACGGCTACACCTTC | CASSPGYGYTF
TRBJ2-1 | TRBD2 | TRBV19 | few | TGTGCCAGTAGTTTGAGTCTAGCGGGAGGATACAATGAGCAGTTCTTC | CASSLSLAGGYNEQFF
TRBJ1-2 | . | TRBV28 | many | TGTGCCAGCAGTTCTTGGGAAAGGGGCCAGCAGAGATATGGCTACACCTTC | CASSSWERGQQRYGYTF
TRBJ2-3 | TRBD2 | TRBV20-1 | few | TGCAGTGCCAAGAGCGGGGTTCAAGATACGCAGTATTTT | CSAKSGVQDTQYF
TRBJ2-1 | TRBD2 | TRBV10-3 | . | TGTGCCATCAGCACCCCTGGGACTAGCGGCAACAATGAGCAGTTCTTC | CAISTPGTSGNNEQFF